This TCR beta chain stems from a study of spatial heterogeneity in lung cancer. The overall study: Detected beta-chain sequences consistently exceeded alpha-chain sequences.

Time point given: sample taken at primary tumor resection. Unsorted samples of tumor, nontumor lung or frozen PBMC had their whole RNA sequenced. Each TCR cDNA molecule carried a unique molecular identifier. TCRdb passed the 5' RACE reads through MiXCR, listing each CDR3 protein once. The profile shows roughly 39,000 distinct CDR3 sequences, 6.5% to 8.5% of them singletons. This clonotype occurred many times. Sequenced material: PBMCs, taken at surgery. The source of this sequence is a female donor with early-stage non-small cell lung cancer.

This chain's CDR3 is CASSRLAGSTDTQYF. The CDR3 DNA reads as TGTGCCAGCAGCCGACTAGCGGGGAGCACAGATACGCAGTATTTT. V gene TRBV3-1 combines with J gene TRBJ2-3; 11 bases match TRBD2. Looked up from germline, CDR1 is LGHDT and CDR2 is YNNKEL (reference sequence). This CDR3 spans 15 amino acids. Unmatched junction bases numbered 0, after V lost 4 bases and J lost 0 bases.